The next 31 T cell receptor beta chains were all read from a single sample in a study of blood T cell repertoires in COVID-19. Profiled with immunoSEQ multiplex PCR; TCRdb holds only in-frame clones, not every one. The table records 160,000 or so clones, about 80% of them present only once. The sample consisted of PBMCs or T cells enriched from blood (not recorded which). The receptor source for this set is a woman aged 60 to 75 who had recovered from COVID-19.

CDR3: CASSLGQGANYGYTF. CDR3 DNA sequence: TGTGCCAGCAGTTTGGGGCAGGGCGCTAACTATGGCTACACCTTC. The chain joins TRBV25-1 to TRBJ1-2; maybe TRBD1 (5 bases). Germline loops: CDR1 MGHDK, CDR2 SYGVNS. Trimming cost V 5 bases and J 0 bases, with 13 bases left between them. The CDR3 sequence is 15 residues long.

The chain is built from TRBV29-1 and TRBJ2-7, with a tentative D call TRBD1 (6 bases). Trimming took 6 bases from V and 3 from J, leaving 9 bases between them. Germline V CDR1 and CDR2: SQVTM, ANQGSEA. The CDR3 has 11 residues. The CDR3 loop reads CSVGDNYEQYF. The CDR3 bases are TGCAGCGTGGGGGACAACTACGAGCAGTACTTC.

This clone was seen just once. The rearrangement joins TRBV4-1 to TRBJ1-4; D remains unclear. V lost 1 base, J lost 8 bases, and 5 bases lay in between. From germline, CDR1 is MGHRA and CDR2 YSYEKL. The CDR3 runs to 12 residues. CDR3 loop: CASSQGGEKLFF. DNA of the CDR3: TGCGCCAGCAGCCAAGGAGGAGAAAAACTGTTTTTT.

This clone was seen once. This chain links TRBV10-1 with TRBJ2-2; TRBD1 matches at 7 bases. The J segment lost 4 bases and the V segment lost 7 bases, leaving 9 bases of the junction unmatched. This CDR3 contains 15 residues. The germline CDR1 and CDR2 sequences are WNHNN and SYGVQD (reference sequence). The CDR3 nucleotides read TGCGCCAGCACTCCCGGGACAGCGAGCACCGGGGAGCTGTTTTTT. Amino acids: CASTPGTASTGELFF.

The chain combines TRBV6-1 with TRBJ2-7; D not certain. The germline V and J ends were trimmed by 1 base and 1 base, with 8 bases remaining between them. Germline V gives CDR1 MNHNS, CDR2 SASEGT. The CDR3 totals 14 residues. CDR3: CASSEEPVSYEQYF. In DNA, the CDR3 is TGTGCCAGCAGTGAAGAGCCGGTTTCCTACGAGCAGTACTTC.

This clone appeared once. The rearrangement links TRBV12-3 or TRBV12-4 to TRBJ1-1; 8 bases map to TRBD1. The CDR3 loop spans 13 amino acids. Trimming removed 6 bases from V and 4 bases from J; junction bases left unmatched: 4. This chain's CDR3 is CASSYRGVTEAFF. The CDR3 DNA is TGTGCCAGCAGCTACAGGGGGGTCACTGAAGCTTTCTTT.

This sequence joins TRBV12-3 or TRBV12-4 and TRBJ1-1, with 9 positions matching TRBD1. The CDR3 sequence is 13 residues long. The V segment lost 8 bases and the J segment 3 bases; nucleotides outside the gene matches: 4. CDR3 amino acids: CASSRQGDTEAFF. CDR3 bases: TGTGCCAGCTCCCGACAGGGGGACACTGAAGCTTTCTTT.

The V gene is TRBV4-1, the J gene TRBJ2-1; TRBD2 matches at 7 bases. Germline CDR1 reads MGHRA; CDR2 reads YSYEKL. The V segment lost 1 base and the J segment 7 bases; nucleotides outside the gene matches: 7. CDR3 length: 15 amino acids. CDR3 in DNA: TGCGCCAGCAGCCAAGGCACTAGCGAGTGGAATGAGCAGTTCTTC. Translation: CASSQGTSEWNEQFF.

This chain joins TRBV29-1 and TRBJ2-5; 10 bases map to TRBD1. Germline trimming cut 7 bases from V and 5 bases from J; bases unmatched to any gene: 7. Germline-derived CDR1 and CDR2 are SQVTM and ANQGSEA. This CDR3 region has 13 residues. Here the CDR3 reads CSASKDRGETQYF. Here the CDR3 DNA reads TGCAGCGCAAGTAAGGACAGGGGGGAGACCCAGTACTTC. Together with reference TRBV29-1 and TRBJ2-5, the CDR3 gives the full variable domain: SAVISQKPSRDICQRGTSLTIQCQVDSQVTMMFWYRQQPGQSLTLIATANQGSEATYESGFVIDKFPISRPNLTFSTLTVSNMSPEDSSIYLCSASKDRGETQYFGPGTRLLVL.

The V gene is TRBV19, the J gene TRBJ2-1; 10 bases fit TRBD2. This CDR3 is 16 amino acids long. V lost 6 bases, J lost 9 bases, and 14 bases stayed unmatched. Germline CDR1 LNHDA, CDR2 SQIVND (reference sequence). Here the CDR3 DNA reads TGTGCCAGTAGGAACAGAGCGGGGGGGCCTGGGGGTGAGCAGTTCTTC. Amino acid sequence: CASRNRAGGPGGEQFF.

The chain combines TRBV13 with TRBJ2-2, with 7 bases identical to TRBD1. The CDR3 length is 18 residues. The V gene's germline CDR1 is PRHDT and CDR2 FYEKMQ (reference sequence). Germline trimming cut 1 base from V and 2 bases from J; bases unmatched to any gene: 10. The CDR3 loop reads CASSLVEETGLNTGELFF. CDR3 DNA: TGTGCCAGCAGCTTAGTAGAGGAGACAGGGCTCAACACCGGGGAGCTGTTTTTT.

This chain links TRBV30 with TRBJ2-3; 7 nucleotides align to TRBD2. The CDR3 covers 15 residues. Germline CDR1 is GTSNPN and CDR2 is SVGIG (reference sequence). The V and J ends lost 1 base and 2 bases, in that order; junction bases with no gene match: 6. The CDR3 region has the DNA TGTGCCTGGAGTGGGGGGGGGACCTCCACAGATACGCAGTATTTT. Its translation: CAWSGGGTSTDTQYF.

The sample holds one count of this clone. The chain has TRBV7-9 and TRBJ1-5; no reliable D call. Looked up from germline, CDR1 is SEHNR and CDR2 is FQNEAQ (reference sequence). The CDR3 is made up of 13 amino acids. Trimming took 0 bases from V and 5 from J, leaving 5 bases between them. In DNA, the CDR3 is TGTGCCAGCAGCTTAGCAAGCGATCAGCCCCAGCATTTT. It yields the protein CASSLASDQPQHF.

In its sample, this clone was seen once. The J gene is TRBJ1-4, the V gene TRBV25-1; no clear D gene. Trimming took 2 bases from V and 4 from J, leaving 14 bases between them. The CDR3 sequence is 16 residues long. The germline V gene has CDR1 MGHDK and CDR2 SYGVNS. CDR3 region: CASSERGRDGNEKLFF. For the CDR3, the DNA is TGTGCCAGCAGTGAACGCGGGAGAGATGGTAATGAAAAACTGTTTTTT.

The chain is built from TRBV7-2 and TRBJ1-2; TRBD1 aligns across 7 bases. V lost 0 bases and J lost 8; bases outside the gene matches: 3. Germline assignment: CDR1 SGHTA and CDR2 FQGNSA. This CDR3 contains 13 residues. CDR3 bases: TGTGCCAGCAGCTTAGCGGGACAGTGGGGCTACACCTTC. It translates to CASSLAGQWGYTF.

The V call is TRBV11-2, the J call TRBJ2-3; 7 bases line up with TRBD1. This CDR3 has 14 amino acids. Germline CDR1 is SGHAT and CDR2 is FQNNGV. Trimming took 1 base from V and 5 from J; bases not matched to a gene: 3. CDR3 region: CASSLGTGEDTQYF. Here the CDR3 DNA reads TGTGCCAGCAGCTTAGGCACAGGGGAAGATACGCAGTATTTT. The entire variable domain, with the rest obtained from reference TRBV11-2 and TRBJ2-3, is as follows: EAGVAQSPRYKIIEKRQSVAFWCNPISGHATLYWYQQILGQGPKLLIQFQNNGVVDDSQLPKDRFSAERLKGVDSTLKIQPAKLEDSAVYLCASSLGTGEDTQYFGPGTRLTVL.

The rearrangement uses TRBV30 and TRBJ1-5; D perhaps matches TRBD1 (5 bases). V was cut by 0 bases and J by 7 bases, with 19 bases left in between. The CDR3 is made up of 16 amino acids. Germline lookup yields CDR1 GTSNPN and CDR2 SVGIG (reference sequence). This chain's CDR3 is CAWSVLKDIGSQPQHF. The CDR3 coding sequence is TGTGCCTGGAGTGTTCTAAAGGACATCGGGTCCCAGCCCCAGCATTTT.

The chain combines TRBV19 with TRBJ1-6; D unresolved. The germline V and J ends were trimmed by 4 bases and 1 base, with 8 bases remaining between them. CDR1 and CDR2 (germline): LNHDA, SQIVND (reference sequence). The CDR3 sequence is 15 residues long. CDR3 sequence reads: CASSSRGSYNSPLHF. DNA of the CDR3: TGTGCCAGTAGTAGCCGAGGGTCCTATAATTCACCCCTCCACTTT.

The chain links TRBV9 to TRBJ1-2; tentatively, D is TRBD1 (6 bases). This CDR3 comprises 15 residues. Germline V gene sequence: CDR1 SGDLS, CDR2 YYNGEE. V dropped 4 bases and J dropped 0 bases, with 13 bases sitting between them. CDR3 amino acids: CASSSLTGANYGYTF. Written as DNA, the CDR3 is TGTGCCAGCAGCTCCCTGACAGGAGCTAACTATGGCTACACCTTC.

The genes are TRBV2 and TRBJ1-2; TRBD1 matches at 7 bases. CDR1 is SNHLY and CDR2 is FYNNEI in the germline V gene. V gave up 7 bases and J gave up 5 bases; unmatched junction bases: 4. The CDR3 contains 12 residues. In nucleotides, the CDR3 is TGTGCCAGCATCAGGGGGAATTATGGCTACACCTTC. Protein: CASIRGNYGYTF.

This chain joins TRBV5-6 and TRBJ2-5; TRBD1 matches at 7 bases. Trimming removed 2 bases from V and 4 bases from J; junction bases left unmatched: 5. CDR1 SGHDT and CDR2 YYEEEE come from the germline V gene. CDR3 size: 14 residues. The CDR3 region is CASSFGQVGETQYF. Written as DNA, the CDR3 is TGTGCCAGCAGCTTCGGACAGGTCGGAGAGACCCAGTACTTC.

The V gene is TRBV3-1 (or the pseudogene TRBV3-2), the J gene TRBJ2-7; 12 bases are shared with TRBD2. CDR1 and CDR2 from the germline V gene are LGHDT and YNNKEL (reference sequence). Unmatched junction bases numbered 4, after V lost 4 bases and J lost 0 bases. The CDR3 is made up of 16 amino acids. CDR3 residues: CASSRGLAGISYEQYF. CDR3 nucleotide sequence: TGTGCCAGCAGCCGAGGACTAGCGGGGATCTCCTACGAGCAGTACTTC.

V and J are TRBV27 and TRBJ1-6; possible D gene TRBD1, 6 bases. Germline V lookup: CDR1 MNHEY, CDR2 SMNVEV (reference sequence). There are 16 residues in the CDR3. Trimming took 4 bases from V and 3 from J, leaving 13 bases between them. CDR3 nucleotides: TGTGCCAGCAGTTCCATCAGGGGAAACTATAATTCACCCCTCCACTTT. This sequence encodes CASSSIRGNYNSPLHF.

The chain couples TRBV24-1 to TRBJ1-2; D gene uncertain. Trimming shortened V by 1 base and J by 2 bases, and 7 bases separated the two germline ends. CDR1 and CDR2 from the germline V gene are KGHDR and SFDVKD. This CDR3 has 14 residues. CDR3 region: CATSDFGLNYGYTF. CDR3 DNA: TGTGCCACCAGTGATTTCGGGTTAAACTATGGCTACACCTTC.

The chain links TRBV5-4 to TRBJ2-1; 12 nucleotides align to TRBD2. Germline CDR1 SGHNT, CDR2 YYREEE (reference sequence). V lost 4 bases and J lost 3; bases outside the gene matches: 5. The CDR3 consists of 16 residues. In DNA, the CDR3 is TGTGCCAGCAGCCTTTGGACTAGCGGGGACTACAATGAGCAGTTCTTC. It codes for CASSLWTSGDYNEQFF. The full variable domain, with the rest looked up from reference TRBV5-4 and TRBJ2-1, is ETGVTQSPTHLIKTRGQQVTLRCSSQSGHNTVSWYQQALGQGPQFIFQYYREEENGRGNFPPRFSGLQFPNYSSELNVNALELDDSALYLCASSLWTSGDYNEQFFGPGTRLTVL.

This clone was seen a few times. The V call is TRBV13, the J call TRBJ2-5, with TRBD1 identical over 8 bases. This CDR3 has 13 amino acids. CDR1 is PRHDT, CDR2 FYEKMQ, per germline (reference sequence). J was trimmed by 4 bases and V by 7 bases; bases with no gene match: 5. CDR3 nucleotide sequence: TGTGCCAGCACCCCGACAGGGGTAGAGACCCAGTACTTC. Translated, it gives CASTPTGVETQYF.

The genes are TRBV3-1 (or the pseudogene TRBV3-2) and TRBJ1-2, with D maybe TRBD1 (5 bases). Trimming left V 1 base short and J 4 bases short, with 10 bases between. The CDR3 loop spans 14 amino acids. Germline-derived CDR1 and CDR2 are LGHDT and YNNKEL (reference sequence). This CDR3 reads CASSQVQGGYGYTF. CDR3 in DNA: TGTGCCAGCAGCCAAGTTCAGGGAGGCTATGGCTACACCTTC.

This chain uses TRBV19 with TRBJ1-1, with a possible D match to TRBD1 (6 bases). This CDR3 contains 15 residues. Germline values: CDR1 LNHDA, CDR2 SQIVND (reference sequence). Trimming took 4 bases from V and 5 from J, leaving 17 bases between them. CDR3 in DNA: TGTGCCAGTAGTACGTACGCTCTGACAGGAACTGAAGCTTTCTTT. Translating it yields CASSTYALTGTEAFF.

This chain connects TRBV2 to TRBJ1-6; D remains unclear. The V end lost 7 bases, the J end lost 4 bases, and 11 bases lay between the germline ends. CDR1 is SNHLY, CDR2 FYNNEI, per germline. The CDR3 covers 14 residues. In DNA, the CDR3 is TGTGCCAGCACCTCAGGAGGTTATAATTCACCCCTCCACTTT. This translates into CASTSGGYNSPLHF.

This clone was seen once. V usage is TRBV2 and J usage is TRBJ1-2; the match to TRBD1 covers 7 bases. The CDR3 length is 11 residues. V shed 10 bases, J shed 8 bases, and the junction held 7 bases outside the gene matches. CDR1 SNHLY and CDR2 FYNNEI come from the germline V gene. The CDR3 DNA reads TGTGCCACGGGGACAGTCAGAGGCTACACCTTC. Its translation is CATGTVRGYTF.

The chain recombines TRBV6-5 with TRBJ2-5, with 7 bases identical to TRBD1. V was pared by 7 bases and J by 1 base, with 6 bases of the junction left unmatched. The CDR3 is made up of 14 amino acids. The V gene's germline CDR1 is MNHEY and CDR2 SVGAGI. CDR3 amino acids: CASTRGQLQETQYF. As DNA, the CDR3 is TGTGCCAGCACCCGGGGACAGCTCCAAGAGACCCAGTACTTC.